A selection of T cell receptor beta chains follows, all from one sample in a study of cytomegalovirus exposure and HLA in healthy donors. Repertoires were generated with immunoSEQ multiplex PCR, while TCRdb's copy carries only in-frame clones and drops some. The repertoire holds approximately 250,000 clones, with approximately 84% as singletons. Sequenced: PBMCs. The receptors here all came from a girl under 10 years old in good health and CMV-seronegative. Each CDR3 is given with its conserved first and last residue. D genes are given only for firm matches. Some rows mark clone size as missing; the rest say once, few, many or name a class of expanded clone.

size	V	J	D	CDR3	DNA
-	TRBV29-1	TRBJ1-1	-	CSGTRARNTEAFF	TGCAGCGGTACAAGAGCGAGGAACACTGAAGCTTTCTTT
-	TRBV7-6	TRBJ2-4	-	CASSFRRSGDIQYF	TGTGCCAGCAGCTTCAGACGCTCGGGGGACATTCAGTACTTC
once	TRBV7-9	TRBJ2-7	-	CASSLIGSSYEQYF	TGTGCCAGCAGCTTAATCGGGAGCTCCTACGAGCAGTACTTC
-	TRBV6-1	TRBJ2-3	-	CASSEGLGDTQYF	TGTGCCAGCAGTGAGGGGCTTGGGGATACGCAGTATTTT
few	TRBV13	TRBJ2-2	-	CASRPPGTTNTGELFF	TGTGCCAGCAGACCCCCCGGGACAACGAACACCGGGGAGCTGTTTTTT
-	TRBV5-1	TRBJ1-4	-	CASSFGEVTNEKLFF	TGCGCCAGCAGCTTTGGGGAGGTGACTAATGAAAAACTGTTTTTT
-	TRBV27	TRBJ2-7	-	CASSSSPYSIYEQYF	TGTGCCAGCAGTTCCTCCCCCTATAGCATCTACGAGCAGTACTTC
-	TRBV5-1	TRBJ2-3	-	CASSSTGILKPDTQYF	TGCGCCAGCAGCTCCACCGGGATACTTAAACCGGATACGCAGTATTTT
few	TRBV5-1	TRBJ2-1	TRBD2	CASSLLAGGTYNEQFF	TGCGCCAGCAGCCTATTAGCGGGAGGTACCTACAATGAGCAGTTCTTC
-	TRBV11-3	TRBJ2-3	-	CASSSPWGPDTQYF	TGTGCCAGCAGCTCCCCATGGGGGCCAGATACGCAGTATTTT
-	TRBV5-4	TRBJ1-2	-	CASSLGQVANYGYTF	TGTGCCAGCAGCTTGGGACAGGTAGCTAACTATGGCTACACCTTC
-	TRBV4-1	TRBJ2-1	TRBD2	CASSQDGTSGGEDEQFF	TGCGCCAGCAGCCAAGACGGGACTAGCGGGGGGGAGGATGAGCAGTTCTTC
-	TRBV27	TRBJ1-2	TRBD1	CASSLSTGLGYTF	TGTGCCAGCAGTTTATCGACAGGGTTGGGCTACACCTTC
-	TRBV19	TRBJ1-1	-	CASTIGGSTEAFF	TGTGCCAGTACAATAGGCGGTTCCACTGAAGCTTTCTTT
-	TRBV10-3	TRBJ1-3	TRBD1	CAISEGQGSGNTIYF	TGTGCCATCAGTGAGGGACAGGGCTCTGGAAACACCATATATTTT
-	TRBV5-4	TRBJ2-5	-	CASSLSQETQYF	TGTGCCAGCAGCTTGTCACAGGAGACCCAGTACTTC
-	TRBV5-8	TRBJ2-3	-	CAIYTDTQYF	TGTGCCATCTACACAGATACGCAGTATTTT
-	TRBV29-1	TRBJ2-7	TRBD1	CSAAGQGKLYEQYF	TGCAGCGCCGCGGGACAGGGGAAGTTATACGAGCAGTACTTC
-	TRBV9	TRBJ2-1	-	CASSVEPGALWEQFF	TGTGCCAGCAGCGTAGAGCCAGGGGCTCTTTGGGAGCAGTTCTTC
once	TRBV19	TRBJ2-2	TRBD1	CAPKGGDSRRGRLFF	TGTGCCCCCAAGGGTGGGGACAGCCGCAGGGGGAGGCTGTTTTTT
-	TRBV5-1	TRBJ2-7	TRBD2	CASSGGTTSEQYF	TGCGCCAGCAGTGGCGGGACTACTAGTGAGCAGTACTTC
-	TRBV5-6	TRBJ2-1	-	CASSLEGVNNEQFF	TGTGCCAGCAGCTTGGAGGGGGTGAACAATGAGCAGTTCTTC
-	TRBV11-2	TRBJ2-3	TRBD2	CASSLVAGVGDTQYF	TGTGCCAGCAGCTTAGTTGCGGGAGTTGGAGATACGCAGTATTTT
-	TRBV27	TRBJ1-2	TRBD1	CASSLFRTGPAHF	TGTGCCAGCAGTTTATTTAGGACAGGGCCAGCCCACTTC
-	TRBV30	TRBJ2-5	TRBD2	CAWSVPPGTRSETQYF	TGTGCCTGGAGTGTACCCCCTGGGACTAGGTCAGAGACCCAGTACTTC
few	TRBV18	TRBJ2-1	TRBD2	CASSSGLADYNEQFF	TGTGCCAGCTCATCGGGACTAGCGGATTACAATGAGCAGTTCTTC
-	TRBV18	TRBJ1-1	-	CASSPLPLMNTEAFF	TGTGCCAGCTCACCCCTACCCCTAATGAACACTGAAGCTTTCTTT
once	TRBV30	TRBJ2-5	-	CAWSGGVAFLQETQYF	TGTGCCTGGAGTGGGGGAGTGGCCTTCCTCCAAGAGACCCAGTACTTC
-	TRBV7-2	TRBJ1-2	-	CASSFDRNYGYTF	TGTGCCAGCAGCTTCGACAGGAACTATGGCTACACCTTC